This is a list of T cell receptor beta chains from one sample in a study of cytomegalovirus exposure and HLA in healthy donors. Produced via immunoSEQ multiplex PCR; TCRdb's table is partial and in-frame only. The sample contains 65,000 to 85,000 clones, around 80% of which appear only once. Sequencing was done on a sample of PBMCs. The receptors shown here come from a man aged 45-65 years in good health and CMV-seropositive. CDR3s include the opening cysteine and the closing phenylalanine or tryptophan. A D gene is named only where the DNA matches it firmly. A row's size may be missing; if present it is once, few, many or a size class.

j_call: TRBJ1-3; v_call: TRBV7-2; clone_size: NA; d_call: NA; cdr3_nt: TGTGCCAGCAGCTCCCGCTCTGGAAACACCATATATTTT; cdr3_aa: CASSSRSGNTIYF
j_call: TRBJ2-1; v_call: TRBV7-9; clone_size: NA; d_call: TRBD2; cdr3_nt: TGTGCCAGCAGCTCCGTGAGCGGGAGCTCCTACAATGAGCAGTTCTTC; cdr3_aa: CASSSVSGSSYNEQFF
j_call: TRBJ1-4; v_call: TRBV7-9; clone_size: NA; d_call: NA; cdr3_nt: TGTTCCAGCAGACTTACAGAAGAAAAACTGTTTTTT; cdr3_aa: CSSRLTEEKLFF
j_call: TRBJ1-2; v_call: TRBV7-2; clone_size: NA; d_call: TRBD1; cdr3_nt: TGTGCCAGCAGCATCGGACAGGGAGGGAGCTATGGCTACACCTTC; cdr3_aa: CASSIGQGGSYGYTF
j_call: TRBJ2-1; v_call: TRBV5-8; clone_size: few; d_call: TRBD2; cdr3_nt: TGTGCCAGCAGCCAACTAGCGGGAGGTGACAATGAGCAGTTCTTC; cdr3_aa: CASSQLAGGDNEQFF
j_call: TRBJ1-2; v_call: TRBV15; clone_size: few; d_call: NA; cdr3_nt: TGTGCCACCAGCAGCCCTTCGGGCACGGGAGGCTACACCTTC; cdr3_aa: CATSSPSGTGGYTF
j_call: TRBJ2-7; v_call: TRBV7-9; clone_size: NA; d_call: TRBD2; cdr3_nt: TGTTCCAGCAGCCGGACTAGCGGGAACTACGAGCAGTACTTC; cdr3_aa: CSSSRTSGNYEQYF
j_call: TRBJ2-7; v_call: TRBV10-3; clone_size: NA; d_call: TRBD2; cdr3_nt: TGTGCCATCCGAGACGAGCGGGAGCTCTTAGGTGAGCAGTACTTC; cdr3_aa: CAIRDERELLGEQYF
j_call: TRBJ2-1; v_call: TRBV19; clone_size: NA; d_call: TRBD2; cdr3_nt: TGTGCCAGTACGCCAGGAGGACTAGCGGGAGGGTACAATGAGCAGTTCTTC; cdr3_aa: CASTPGGLAGGYNEQFF
j_call: TRBJ2-6; v_call: TRBV6-6; clone_size: NA; d_call: NA; cdr3_nt: TGTGCCAGCAAACCCCTCGGCGGCTCTGGGGCCAACGTCCTGACTTTC; cdr3_aa: CASKPLGGSGANVLTF
j_call: TRBJ2-6; v_call: TRBV19; clone_size: NA; d_call: NA; cdr3_nt: TGTGCCAGTAGAATCATGAGCTCTGGGGCCAACGTCCTGACTTTC; cdr3_aa: CASRIMSSGANVLTF
j_call: TRBJ2-7; v_call: TRBV11-3; clone_size: NA; d_call: TRBD1; cdr3_nt: TGTGCCAGCGGACAGGGCTACGAGCAGTACTTC; cdr3_aa: CASGQGYEQYF
j_call: TRBJ2-7; v_call: TRBV4-3; clone_size: NA; d_call: TRBD2; cdr3_nt: TGCGCCAGCAGCCAGGTCCCGATCGGGGGGGGAAAATACGAGCAGTACTTC; cdr3_aa: CASSQVPIGGGKYEQYF
j_call: TRBJ1-1; v_call: TRBV10-3; clone_size: NA; d_call: TRBD1; cdr3_nt: TGTGCCAGCCGTACAGGGGAGGTTTCGTCTGAAGCTTTCTTT; cdr3_aa: CASRTGEVSSEAFF
j_call: TRBJ2-3; v_call: TRBV5-1; clone_size: NA; d_call: NA; cdr3_nt: TGCGCCAGCAGTACAGGAGGCACAGATACGCAGTATTTT; cdr3_aa: CASSTGGTDTQYF
j_call: TRBJ2-5; v_call: TRBV13; clone_size: NA; d_call: NA; cdr3_nt: TGTGCCAGCAGCTGGCGACTGGCAGTCCAAGAGACCCAGTACTTC; cdr3_aa: CASSWRLAVQETQYF
j_call: TRBJ2-7; v_call: TRBV4-2; clone_size: NA; d_call: TRBD2; cdr3_nt: TGTGCCAGCCGGGGGACTAGCGGTACGAGCTCCTACGAGCAGTACTTC; cdr3_aa: CASRGTSGTSSYEQYF
j_call: TRBJ2-1; v_call: TRBV11-2; clone_size: NA; d_call: TRBD1; cdr3_nt: TGTGCCAGCAGCTTTCGGGGACAGGGGGGGAATGAGCAGTTCTTC; cdr3_aa: CASSFRGQGGNEQFF
j_call: TRBJ1-1; v_call: TRBV19; clone_size: NA; d_call: NA; cdr3_nt: TGTGCCAGTAGGGCCAGAGGGAAATCTGAAGCTTTCTTT; cdr3_aa: CASRARGKSEAFF
j_call: TRBJ2-1; v_call: TRBV7-9; clone_size: NA; d_call: NA; cdr3_nt: TGTGCCAGCAGCCCTTCCGGTGAGCAGTTCTTC; cdr3_aa: CASSPSGEQFF
j_call: TRBJ2-1; v_call: TRBV7-9; clone_size: NA; d_call: TRBD2; cdr3_nt: TGTGCCAGCGGGAGGGGAGGGGCTTACAATGAGCAGTTCTTC; cdr3_aa: CASGRGGAYNEQFF
j_call: TRBJ2-5; v_call: TRBV4-3; clone_size: NA; d_call: TRBD2; cdr3_nt: TGCGCCAGCAGCCGCACACTAGCGGAGCAAGAGACCCAGTACTTC; cdr3_aa: CASSRTLAEQETQYF
j_call: TRBJ1-1; v_call: TRBV9; clone_size: once; d_call: TRBD1; cdr3_nt: TGTGCCAGCAGCGCCAGGGGGGCGGACACTGAAGCTTTCTTT; cdr3_aa: CASSARGADTEAFF
j_call: TRBJ1-1; v_call: TRBV2; clone_size: NA; d_call: NA; cdr3_nt: TGTGCCAGCAGTGCTCCGCCAGGGGCTACCGAAGCTTTCTTT; cdr3_aa: CASSAPPGATEAFF
j_call: TRBJ1-4; v_call: TRBV27; clone_size: NA; d_call: NA; cdr3_nt: TGTGCCAGCAGTTCTCGGGGGGAAAAACTGTTTTTT; cdr3_aa: CASSSRGEKLFF
j_call: TRBJ2-1; v_call: TRBV30; clone_size: NA; d_call: TRBD2; cdr3_nt: TGTGCCTGGAGCGCAGGACTAGCGGGAAGAACTAATGAGCAGTTCTTC; cdr3_aa: CAWSAGLAGRTNEQFF
j_call: TRBJ1-5; v_call: TRBV27; clone_size: NA; d_call: NA; cdr3_nt: TGTGCCAGCAGTTTAGCACAGGGTTTCAATCAGCCCCAGCATTTT; cdr3_aa: CASSLAQGFNQPQHF
j_call: TRBJ2-3; v_call: TRBV5-4; clone_size: NA; d_call: TRBD2; cdr3_nt: TGTGCCAGCAGCTTGGATCAGCGGGGGGTAACAGATACGCAGTATTTT; cdr3_aa: CASSLDQRGVTDTQYF
j_call: TRBJ1-1; v_call: TRBV27; clone_size: NA; d_call: TRBD1; cdr3_nt: TGTGCCAGCGGGGGGGACAGGGGGCTCACTGAAGCTTTCTTT; cdr3_aa: CASGGDRGLTEAFF
j_call: TRBJ1-2; v_call: TRBV7-2; clone_size: NA; d_call: NA; cdr3_nt: TGTGCCAGCAGCTGGACAGCTAACTATGGCTACACCTTC; cdr3_aa: CASSWTANYGYTF